The clone carrying this TCR beta chain was detected a few times. What it binds is unknown. The method was immunoSEQ multiplex PCR; TCRdb's version includes in-frame clones alone and lacks a portion of them. The sample has under 15,000 clones; approximately 72% are singletons. The V gene end was trimmed by 6 bases and the J gene end by 1 base; junction bases not matched to a gene: 2. CDR1 and CDR2 from the germline V gene are KGHSH and LQKENI. CDR3 length equals 13 residues. This entry is derived from a study of OX40 agonist ivuxolimab in advanced cancers. Study summary: The group had a mean age of 60 years, ranged from 23 to 79, and was 80% to 85% male. Partial responses were achieved by three patients, one with hepatocellular carcinoma and two with cutaneous melanoma.

Study results and limitations: In CD8+ T cells, expanded clones were on average more numerous than in CD4+.

Material: CD4+ or CD8+ T cells sorted from blood, obtained in a trial of the OX40 agonist ivuxolimab. The rearrangement joins TRBV18 to TRBJ1-1; 7 bases align to TRBD1. The source is an adult with an advanced solid tumor such as melanoma, head and neck, liver or kidney cancer. The CDR3: CASSDRANTEAFF. CDR3 nucleotides: TGTGCCAGCTCCGACAGGGCGAACACTGAAGCTTTCTTT.